The entry that follows covers one T cell receptor (beta chain) sequence. Its antigen remains unknown. The data stem from a study of tumor-infiltrating T cells and Merkel cell polyomavirus. Study at large: CD8+ T cells recognized the Merkel cell polyomavirus KLL epitope. Study-wide results and limits: T cells against other Merkel cell polyomavirus epitopes were not captured. KLL-specific TRB repertoires were diverse and largely private.

The assay was immunoSEQ multiplex PCR, and TCRdb's table has in-frame clones only and misses some. The sample contains about 25,000 clones, about 90% of which appear only once. Every patient's tumor was robustly positive for Merkel cell polyomavirus Large T antigen on immunohistochemistry. KLL-tetramer+ populations exceeded 0.04% of CD8+ T cells in blood and/or cultured TIL. Lymph node tumors were analyzed for unknown-primary nodal or insufficient-primary cases. Germline CDR1 is LNHNV and CDR2 is YYDKDF (reference sequence). V was trimmed by 0 bases and J by 13 bases, leaving 13 bases between them. The CDR3 covers 13 residues.

The chain uses TRBV15 and TRBJ2-1; TRBD2 is a possible D gene (5 bases). The TCR was taken from a man between 50 and 59 years old with Merkel cell carcinoma. The material sequenced was lymph node tissue. The CDR3 protein is CATSRDERAGQFF. The CDR3 DNA reads as TGTGCCACCAGCAGAGATGAACGGGCGGGTCAGTTCTTC.